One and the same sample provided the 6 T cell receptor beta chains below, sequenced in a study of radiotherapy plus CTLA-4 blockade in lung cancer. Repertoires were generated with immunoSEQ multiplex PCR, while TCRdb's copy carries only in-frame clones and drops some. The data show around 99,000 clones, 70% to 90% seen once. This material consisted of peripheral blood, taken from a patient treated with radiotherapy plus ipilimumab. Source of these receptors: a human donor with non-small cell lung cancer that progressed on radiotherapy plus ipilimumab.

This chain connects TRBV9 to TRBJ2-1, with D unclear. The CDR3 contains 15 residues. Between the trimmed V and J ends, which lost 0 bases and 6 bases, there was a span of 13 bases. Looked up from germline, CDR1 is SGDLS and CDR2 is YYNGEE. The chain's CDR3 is CASSVEKGRANEQFF. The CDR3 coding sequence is TGTGCCAGCAGCGTAGAAAAGGGTCGAGCCAATGAGCAGTTCTTC.

The CDR3 DNA follows: TGTGCCAGCAGCCTTACTGCCACAGATACGCAGTATTTT. Protein sequence: CASSLTATDTQYF. V and J are TRBV5-6 and TRBJ2-3; no definite D call. The V end was cut by 4 bases, the J end by 2 bases, with 8 bases between. This CDR3 has 13 residues. Germline V CDR1 and CDR2: SGHDT, YYEEEE.

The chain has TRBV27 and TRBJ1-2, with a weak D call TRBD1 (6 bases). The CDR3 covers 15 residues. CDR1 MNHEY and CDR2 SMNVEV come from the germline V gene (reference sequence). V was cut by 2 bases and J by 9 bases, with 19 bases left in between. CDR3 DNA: TGTGCCAGCAGTTTAAGGGGCGCGGGGGGCTCCAGCTACACCTTC. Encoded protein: CASSLRGAGGSSYTF.

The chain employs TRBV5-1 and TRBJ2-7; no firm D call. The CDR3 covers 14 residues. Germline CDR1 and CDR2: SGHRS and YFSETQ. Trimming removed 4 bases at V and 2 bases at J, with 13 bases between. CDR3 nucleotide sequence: TGCGCCAGCAGCACCGTCAGCCCCCCCTACGAGCAGTACTTC. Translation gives CASSTVSPPYEQYF.

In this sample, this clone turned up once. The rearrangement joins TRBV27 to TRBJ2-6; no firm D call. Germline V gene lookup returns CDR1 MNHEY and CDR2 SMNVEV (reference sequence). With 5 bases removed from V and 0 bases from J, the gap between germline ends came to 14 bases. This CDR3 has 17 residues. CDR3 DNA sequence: TGTGCCAGCAGTCGAGAGAAGAGCCTCTCTGGGGCCAACGTCCTGACTTTC. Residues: CASSREKSLSGANVLTF. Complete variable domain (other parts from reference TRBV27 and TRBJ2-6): EAQVTQNPRYLITVTGKKLTVTCSQNMNHEYMSWYRQDPGLGLRQIYYSMNVEVTDKGDVPEGYKVSRKEKRNFPLILESPSPNQTSLYFCASSREKSLSGANVLTFGAGSRLTVL.

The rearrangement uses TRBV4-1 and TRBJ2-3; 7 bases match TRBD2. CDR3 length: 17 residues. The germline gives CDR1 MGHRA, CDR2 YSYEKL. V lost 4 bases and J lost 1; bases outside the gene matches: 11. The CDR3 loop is CASSLSPPLAGTDTQYF. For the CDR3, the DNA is TGCGCCAGCAGCCTATCGCCCCCCCTAGCGGGCACAGATACGCAGTATTTT.